Below are 13 T cell receptor beta chains sequenced from a single sample in a study of patients and donors after allogeneic stem cell transplantation (dated by TCRdb to 2018 to 2021). The library was prepared using RT-PCR. Sequenced using a NextSeq 550. TCRdb redid the processing of the public reads, applying fastp at Q25 and MiXCR, and retained in-frame beta chains. CDR3 protein sequences are deduplicated, and each keeps its most common genes and DNA. Recorded for this sample are about 160,000 distinct CDR3 sequences; approximately 40% of them occurred a single time. The top ten constitute around 50% of the sample. Sequencing was carried out using blood, either unsorted or a sorted T cell fraction (not recorded which). The receptor set was obtained from a human donor who was either an allogeneic HSCT recipient or a stem cell or donor lymphocyte infusion donor (not recorded which). It is not recorded whose cells these are; they may come from a transplant donor.

This clonotype was counted a few times. The rearrangement joins TRBV27 to TRBJ1-1; D unresolved. V was shortened by 2 bases and J by 4 bases, with 14 bases between the two germline ends. CDR1 is MNHEY, CDR2 SMNVEV, per germline (reference sequence). This CDR3 has 15 residues. The CDR3 reads CASSLALEEGTEAFF. CDR3 DNA sequence: TGTGCCAGCAGTTTAGCCCTCGAGGAGGGCACTGAAGCTTTCTTT.

A few counts support this clonotype. The V and J genes are TRBV29-1 and TRBJ1-3, with a tentative D call TRBD1 (5 bases). Germline CDR1 reads SQVTM; CDR2 reads ANQGSEA. V was cut by 5 bases and J by 2 bases, with 13 bases left in between. The CDR3 loop spans 14 amino acids. This chain's CDR3 is CSVWGDGPGNTIYF. The CDR3 DNA follows: TGCAGCGTTTGGGGGGACGGCCCTGGAAACACCATATATTTT.

The chain has TRBV24-1 and TRBJ2-1; D not resolved. This CDR3 spans 14 amino acids. Deletions cut 0 bases from V and 4 bases from J, with 6 bases between. The germline V gene has CDR1 KGHDR and CDR2 SFDVKD. The DNA of the CDR3 is TGTGCCACCAGTGATTTGACGCCTTACAATGAGCAGTTCTTC. Protein sequence: CATSDLTPYNEQFF.

The chain employs TRBV28 and TRBJ1-6; no clear D. The V end was cut by 3 bases, the J end by 6 bases, with 15 bases between. CDR3 length: 16 amino acids. The germline V gene has CDR1 MDHEN and CDR2 SYDVKM. CDR3 sequence: CASSFPTAWGNSPLHF. The CDR3 nucleotides read TGTGCCAGCAGTTTTCCGACGGCCTGGGGTAATTCACCCCTCCACTTT. Full variable domain (remainder filled in from reference TRBV28 and TRBJ1-6): DVKVTQSSRYLVKRTGEKVFLECVQDMDHENMFWYRQDPGLGLRLIYFSYDVKMKEKGDIPEGYSVSREKKERFSLILESASTNQTSMYLCASSFPTAWGNSPLHFGNGTRLTVT.

This rearrangement joins TRBV7-2 to TRBJ2-3; no clear D. Germline V CDR1 and CDR2: SGHTA, FQGNSA. The germline V and J ends were trimmed by 5 bases and 1 base, with 10 bases remaining between them. CDR3 size: 14 residues. The CDR3 DNA sequence: TGTGCCAGCAGCCGAACCTTGGGCACAGATACGCAGTATTTT. This gives the protein CASSRTLGTDTQYF.

V gene TRBV7-9 combines with J gene TRBJ2-3; 8 positions agree with TRBD2. Germline assignment: CDR1 SEHNR and CDR2 FQNEAQ (reference sequence). V gave up 5 bases and J gave up 0 bases; unmatched junction bases: 22. The CDR3 runs to 21 residues. This CDR3 reads CASSPLPRRRSGGLSTDTQYF. CDR3 nucleotide sequence: TGTGCCAGCAGCCCGCTCCCCCGGCGTAGGAGCGGGGGCCTTAGCACAGATACGCAGTATTTT.

This clonotype was recorded a few times. J is TRBJ1-2 and V is TRBV12-3 or TRBV12-4, with TRBD1 as a possible D gene (5 bases). Between the trimmed V and J ends, which lost 3 bases and 3 bases, there was a span of 11 bases. The CDR3 spans 14 residues. For the CDR3, the DNA is TGTGCCAGCAGTTTGGACATAGGAGACTATGGCTACACCTTC. It codes for CASSLDIGDYGYTF.

The chain combines TRBV6-6 with TRBJ1-5; D is unclear. Trimming left V 3 bases short and J 5 bases short, with 5 bases between. Germline loops: CDR1 MNHNY, CDR2 SVGAGI (reference sequence). CDR3 length equals 12 residues. The CDR3 nucleotides are TGTGCCAGCAGTTATAAGGATCAGCCCCAGCATTTT. Encoded protein: CASSYKDQPQHF.

The chain uses TRBV5-1 and TRBJ2-7, with 7 bases matching TRBD1. The trim removed 4 bases at V and 5 bases at J, leaving 9 bases unmatched. Germline lookup yields CDR1 SGHRS and CDR2 YFSETQ. The CDR3 consists of 14 residues. The CDR3 here is CASSGREGTDEQYF. CDR3 coding DNA: TGCGCCAGCAGCGGACGGGAAGGGACAGACGAGCAGTACTTC.

The chain is built from TRBV12-3 or TRBV12-4 and TRBJ1-5; no reliable D call. This CDR3 has 12 amino acids. V was cut by 2 bases and J by 7 bases, with 6 bases left in between. CDR3 coding DNA: TGTGCCAGCAGTTTAAGAGAGCAGCCCCAGCATTTT. Translating gives CASSLREQPQHF.

The rearrangement joins TRBV15 to TRBJ1-3, with TRBD1 identical over 8 bases. The trim removed 3 bases at V and 7 bases at J, leaving 11 bases unmatched. The CDR3 is 16 residues long. The germline V gene encodes CDR1 LNHNV and CDR2 YYDKDF (reference sequence). CDR3 in DNA: TGTGCCACCAGCAGGGGACAGGTTCGTTCTTGGAACACCATATATTTT. Its protein is CATSRGQVRSWNTIYF.

The rearrangement joins TRBV5-1 to TRBJ2-7; 7 bases are shared with TRBD2. This CDR3 region has 14 residues. Germline CDR1 SGHRS, CDR2 YFSETQ. V was clipped by 4 bases and J by 5 bases; unmatched bases: 9. This CDR3 is CASSPIGGLDEQYV. The CDR3 DNA reads TGCGCCAGCAGCCCGATAGGTGGACTAGACGAGCAGTACGTC.

This clonotype showed up just a few times. The chain has TRBV20-1 and TRBJ1-2; a weak D match, TRBD1 (5 bases). With 5 bases removed from V and 10 bases from J, the gap between germline ends came to 14 bases. From germline, CDR1 is DFQATT and CDR2 SNEGSKA (reference sequence). The CDR3 has 11 residues. CDR3 amino acids: CSASPTEAYTF. CDR3 coding DNA: TGCAGTGCTTCGCCGACAGAGGCCTACACCTTC.